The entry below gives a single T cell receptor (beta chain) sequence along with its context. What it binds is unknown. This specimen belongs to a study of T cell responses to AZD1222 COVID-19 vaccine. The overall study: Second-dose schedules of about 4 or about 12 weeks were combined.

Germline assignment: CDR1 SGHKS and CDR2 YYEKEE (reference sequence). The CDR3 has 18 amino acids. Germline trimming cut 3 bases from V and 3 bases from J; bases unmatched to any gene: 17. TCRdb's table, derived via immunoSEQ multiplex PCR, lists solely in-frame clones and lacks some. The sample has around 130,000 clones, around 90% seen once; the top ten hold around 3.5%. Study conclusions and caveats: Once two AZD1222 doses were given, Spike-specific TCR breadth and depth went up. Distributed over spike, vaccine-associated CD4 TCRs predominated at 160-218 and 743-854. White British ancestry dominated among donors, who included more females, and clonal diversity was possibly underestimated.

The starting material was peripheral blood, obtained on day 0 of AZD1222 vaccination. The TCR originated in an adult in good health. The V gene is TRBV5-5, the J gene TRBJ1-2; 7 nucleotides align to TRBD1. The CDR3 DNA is TGTGCCAGCAGCTCCATTAGGTTAGACAGGGTGCTCCACTATGGCTACACCTTC. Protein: CASSSIRLDRVLHYGYTF.